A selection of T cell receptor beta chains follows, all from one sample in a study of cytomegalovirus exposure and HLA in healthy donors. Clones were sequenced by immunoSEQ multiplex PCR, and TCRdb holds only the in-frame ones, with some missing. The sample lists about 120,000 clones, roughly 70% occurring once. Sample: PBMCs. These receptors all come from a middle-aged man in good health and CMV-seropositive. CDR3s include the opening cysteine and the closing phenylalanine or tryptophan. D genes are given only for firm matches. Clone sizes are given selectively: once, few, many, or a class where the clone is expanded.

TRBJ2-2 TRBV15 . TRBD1 CATSRADRGRTGELFF TGTGCCACCAGCAGAGCCGACAGGGGGAGGACCGGGGAGCTGTTTTTT
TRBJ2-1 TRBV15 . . CATSRNSGNNEQFF TGTGCCACCAGCAGAAACAGCGGAAACAATGAGCAGTTCTTC
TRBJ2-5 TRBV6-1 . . CASSRGWETQYF TGTGCCAGCAGTCGGGGGTGGGAGACCCAGTACTTC
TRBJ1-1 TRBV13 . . CASSSPTGGAFF TGTGCCAGCAGCTCACCGACGGGAGGAGCTTTCTTT
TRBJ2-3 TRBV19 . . CASSMYGSGTDTQYF TGTGCCAGTAGTATGTACGGGAGCGGCACAGATACGCAGTATTTT
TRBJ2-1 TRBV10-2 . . CASAFRSYNEQFF TGCGCCAGCGCCTTTCGGAGCTACAATGAGCAGTTCTTC
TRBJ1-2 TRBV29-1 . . CSVEVGGGYTF TGCAGCGTTGAGGTCGGGGGGGGCTACACCTTC
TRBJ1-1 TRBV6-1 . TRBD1 CASSGTGVNTEAFF TGTGCCAGCAGTGGGACAGGGGTGAACACTGAAGCTTTCTTT
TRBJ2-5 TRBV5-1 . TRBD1 CASSSDRALGETQYF TGCGCCAGCAGCTCAGACAGGGCCCTGGGAGAGACCCAGTACTTC
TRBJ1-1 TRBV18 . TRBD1 CASSPRGQGAVAFF TGTGCCAGCTCACCAAGGGGGCAGGGGGCCGTGGCTTTCTTT
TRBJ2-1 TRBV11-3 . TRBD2 CASSLALAGSGNEQFF TGTGCCAGCAGCTTAGCCTTAGCGGGATCGGGGAATGAGCAGTTCTTC
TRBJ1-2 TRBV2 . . CASSPEIYGYTF TGTGCCAGCAGTCCCGAGATCTATGGCTACACCTTC
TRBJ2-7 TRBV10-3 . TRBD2 CAISESRFELAGDEQYF TGTGCCATCAGTGAGTCGAGGTTCGAACTAGCGGGAGACGAGCAGTACTTC
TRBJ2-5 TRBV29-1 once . CSVEGTDQETQYF TGCAGCGTTGAAGGGACAGATCAAGAGACCCAGTACTTC
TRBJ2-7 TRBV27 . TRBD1 CASSLGRQGFSYEQYF TGTGCCAGCAGTTTAGGTCGACAGGGTTTTTCCTACGAGCAGTACTTC
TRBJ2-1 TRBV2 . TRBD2 CASSDFGGAIEQFF TGTGCCAGCAGTGACTTCGGGGGGGCTATTGAGCAGTTCTTC
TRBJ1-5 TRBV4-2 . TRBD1 CASSQESGGLQPQHF TGTGCCAGCAGCCAAGAGTCAGGGGGCCTACAGCCCCAGCATTTT
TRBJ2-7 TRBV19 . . CASSIKDRSRTGSEQYF TGTGCCAGTAGTATTAAGGACAGATCCCGGACGGGTTCCGAGCAGTACTTC
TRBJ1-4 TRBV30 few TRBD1 CAWKRTGGDVEKLFF TGTGCCTGGAAAAGGACAGGGGGAGATGTTGAAAAACTGTTTTTT
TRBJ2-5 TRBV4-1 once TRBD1 CASSQVGQGFRETQYF TGCGCCAGCAGCCAAGTGGGACAGGGTTTTAGGGAGACCCAGTACTTC
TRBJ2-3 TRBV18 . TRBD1 CASSPRERTGITDTQYF TGTGCCAGCTCACCACGGGAAAGGACAGGGATCACAGATACGCAGTATTTT
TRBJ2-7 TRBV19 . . CASSRDTDGEQYF TGTGCCAGTAGCAGGGACACGGACGGCGAGCAGTACTTC
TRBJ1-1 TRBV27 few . CASSLRSAARNTEAFF TGTGCCAGCAGTTTACGCTCGGCAGCTAGGAACACTGAAGCTTTCTTT
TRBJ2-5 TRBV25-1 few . CASTPGETQYF TGTGCCAGCACCCCCGGGGAGACCCAGTACTTC
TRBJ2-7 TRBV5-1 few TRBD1 CASSLYTDRGPSEQYF TGCGCCAGCAGCTTGTATACGGACAGGGGTCCAAGCGAGCAGTACTTC
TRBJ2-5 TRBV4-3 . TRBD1 CASSQRQGSQETQYF TGCGCCAGCAGCCAGAGACAGGGGTCGCAAGAGACCCAGTACTTC
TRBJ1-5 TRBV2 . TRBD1 CASSGTGGTQPQHF TGTGCCAGCAGTGGGACAGGGGGTACTCAGCCCCAGCATTTT
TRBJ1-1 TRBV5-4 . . CASSLDSNTEAFF TGTGCCAGCAGCTTGGACAGCAACACTGAAGCTTTCTTT
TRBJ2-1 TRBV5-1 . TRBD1 CASSKGTGGISEQFF TGCGCCAGCAGCAAAGGGACAGGGGGAATAAGTGAGCAGTTCTTC
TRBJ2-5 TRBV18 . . CASSVLERETQYF TGTGCCAGCTCAGTACTAGAACGAGAGACCCAGTACTTC
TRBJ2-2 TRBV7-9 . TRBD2 CASSSGLAGGLTGELFF TGTGCCAGCAGCTCCGGACTAGCGGGGGGACTTACCGGGGAGCTGTTTTTT
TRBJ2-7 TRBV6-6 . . CASSHTGIEQYF TGTGCCAGCAGCCATACAGGGATCGAGCAGTACTTC
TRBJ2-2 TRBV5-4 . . CASSLQGTNTGELFF TGTGCCAGCAGCTTGCAGGGAACGAACACCGGGGAGCTGTTTTTT
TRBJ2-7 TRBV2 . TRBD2 CASSGIAGGEQYF TGTGCCAGCAGTGGGATAGCGGGGGGCGAGCAGTACTTC